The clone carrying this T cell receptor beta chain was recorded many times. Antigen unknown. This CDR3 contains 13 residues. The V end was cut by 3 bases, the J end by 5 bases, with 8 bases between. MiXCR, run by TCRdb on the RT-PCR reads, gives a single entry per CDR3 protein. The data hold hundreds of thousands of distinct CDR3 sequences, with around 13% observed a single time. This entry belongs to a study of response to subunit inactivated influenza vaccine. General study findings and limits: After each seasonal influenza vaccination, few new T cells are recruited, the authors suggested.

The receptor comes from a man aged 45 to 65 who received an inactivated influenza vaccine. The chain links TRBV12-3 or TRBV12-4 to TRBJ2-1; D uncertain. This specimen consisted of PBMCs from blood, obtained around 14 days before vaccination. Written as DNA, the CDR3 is TGTGCCAGCAGTTTGTCCGTACACAATGAGCAGTTCTTC. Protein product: CASSLSVHNEQFF.